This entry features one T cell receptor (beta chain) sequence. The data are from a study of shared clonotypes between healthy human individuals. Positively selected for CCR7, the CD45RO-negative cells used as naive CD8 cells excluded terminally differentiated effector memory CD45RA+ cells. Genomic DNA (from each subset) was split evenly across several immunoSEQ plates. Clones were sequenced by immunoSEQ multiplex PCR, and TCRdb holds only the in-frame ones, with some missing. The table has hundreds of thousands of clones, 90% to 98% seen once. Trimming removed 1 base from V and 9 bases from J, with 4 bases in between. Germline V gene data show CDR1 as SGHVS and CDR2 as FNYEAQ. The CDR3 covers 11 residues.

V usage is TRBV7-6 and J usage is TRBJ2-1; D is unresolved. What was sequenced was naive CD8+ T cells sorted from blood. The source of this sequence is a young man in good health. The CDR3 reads CASSLEGEQFF. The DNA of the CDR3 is TGTGCCAGCAGCTTAGAGGGTGAGCAGTTCTTC.